A selection of T cell receptor beta chains follows, all from one sample in a study of early T cells in non-severe SARS-CoV-2 infection. TCRdb re-called the 5' RACE reads through MiXCR, storing one row per CDR3 protein. The table has 55,000 or so distinct CDR3 sequences, around 13% seen once. Input material: whole blood. The receptors derive from an adult who was a healthcare worker with PCR-confirmed SARS-CoV-2 infection or an uninfected control (not recorded which). CDR3s include the opening cysteine and the closing phenylalanine or tryptophan. A D gene is named only where the DNA matches it firmly. The size field is filled for only some rows; it gives once, few, many or a size class.

clone_size: .
d_call: TRBD1
v_call: TRBV19
j_call: TRBJ1-2
cdr3_aa: CASSPGQTNYGYTF
cdr3_nt: TGTGCCAGTAGTCCGGGACAGACCAACTATGGCTACACCTTC

clone_size: many
d_call: TRBD1
v_call: TRBV4-3
j_call: TRBJ1-1
cdr3_aa: CASSQRDRGRNTEAFF
cdr3_nt: TGCGCCAGCAGCCAACGGGACAGGGGGCGAAACACTGAAGCTTTCTTT

clone_size: many
d_call: TRBD2
v_call: TRBV6-5
j_call: TRBJ2-7
cdr3_aa: CASSKSGVSYEQYF
cdr3_nt: TGTGCCAGCAGTAAGAGCGGGGTCTCCTACGAGCAGTACTTC

clone_size: many
d_call: .
v_call: TRBV7-8
j_call: TRBJ2-1
cdr3_aa: CASSLGTANEQFF
cdr3_nt: TGTGCCAGCAGCTTAGGGACAGCGAATGAGCAGTTCTTC

clone_size: few
d_call: .
v_call: TRBV12-3/TRBV12-4
j_call: TRBJ1-3
cdr3_aa: CASSFGGNTIYF
cdr3_nt: TGTGCCAGCAGTTTTGGGGGAAACACCATATATTTT

clone_size: .
d_call: TRBD1
v_call: TRBV7-2
j_call: TRBJ2-7
cdr3_aa: CASSLLQGFGEQYF
cdr3_nt: TGTGCCAGCAGCTTACTACAGGGGTTCGGCGAGCAGTACTTC

clone_size: few
d_call: .
v_call: TRBV19
j_call: TRBJ2-7
cdr3_aa: CASSSRGQSYEQYF
cdr3_nt: TGTGCCAGTAGCAGTCGTGGACAGAGCTACGAGCAGTACTTC

clone_size: many
d_call: TRBD1
v_call: TRBV19
j_call: TRBJ1-1
cdr3_aa: CASRGQGRTEAFF
cdr3_nt: TGTGCCAGTAGAGGACAGGGGCGAACTGAAGCTTTCTTT

clone_size: many
d_call: .
v_call: TRBV5-7
j_call: TRBJ2-3
cdr3_aa: CASSLREGFCTDTQYF
cdr3_nt: TGTGCCAGCAGCTTGAGGGAAGGGTTTTGCACAGATACGCAGTATTTT

clone_size: .
d_call: TRBD2
v_call: TRBV9
j_call: TRBJ2-5
cdr3_aa: CASSPDSGGLAETQYF
cdr3_nt: TGTGCCAGCAGCCCAGATAGCGGGGGGTTAGCAGAGACCCAGTACTTC

clone_size: many
d_call: .
v_call: TRBV9
j_call: TRBJ1-6
cdr3_aa: CASSVGRTNSPLHF
cdr3_nt: TGTGCCAGCAGCGTGGGCAGAACTAATTCACCCCTCCACTTT

clone_size: few
d_call: TRBD1
v_call: TRBV3-1
j_call: TRBJ1-5
cdr3_aa: CASSQDKRVGTGDGQPQHF
cdr3_nt: TGTGCCAGCAGCCAAGACAAGAGAGTGGGAACAGGGGACGGCCAGCCCCAGCATTTT

clone_size: .
d_call: TRBD1
v_call: TRBV12-3/TRBV12-4
j_call: TRBJ2-7
cdr3_aa: CASSRTGFEQYF
cdr3_nt: TGTGCCAGCAGCCGGACAGGGTTCGAGCAGTACTTC

clone_size: many
d_call: TRBD2
v_call: TRBV11-2
j_call: TRBJ2-1
cdr3_aa: CASSLAPLRGTSGWAQFF
cdr3_nt: TGTGCCAGCAGCTTAGCCCCACTCCGCGGGACTAGCGGATGGGCGCAGTTCTTC

clone_size: few
d_call: .
v_call: TRBV20-1
j_call: TRBJ2-7
cdr3_aa: CSALTLSGGRRNEQYF
cdr3_nt: TGCAGTGCCTTGACTCTAAGCGGAGGACGTAGGAACGAGCAGTACTTC

clone_size: few
d_call: .
v_call: TRBV4-3
j_call: TRBJ1-6
cdr3_aa: CASSHVSGSGNSPLHF
cdr3_nt: TGCGCCAGCAGCCATGTTTCAGGGTCAGGGAATTCACCCCTCCACTTT

clone_size: many
d_call: .
v_call: TRBV7-9
j_call: TRBJ2-3
cdr3_aa: CASSPVVPSGADTQYF
cdr3_nt: TGTGCCAGCAGCCCCGTAGTTCCGTCTGGCGCAGATACGCAGTATTTT

clone_size: .
d_call: .
v_call: TRBV12-3/TRBV12-4
j_call: TRBJ2-7
cdr3_aa: CASSYRIYEQYF
cdr3_nt: TGTGCCAGCAGTTACAGGATCTACGAGCAGTACTTC

clone_size: few
d_call: TRBD2
v_call: TRBV20-1
j_call: TRBJ2-1
cdr3_aa: CSASPGGTLYNEQFF
cdr3_nt: TGCAGTGCTAGTCCCGGGGGGACGCTCTACAATGAGCAGTTCTTC

clone_size: .
d_call: .
v_call: TRBV2
j_call: TRBJ2-3
cdr3_aa: CASSEVGGDTQYF
cdr3_nt: TGTGCCAGCAGTGAAGTTGGGGGAGATACGCAGTATTTT

clone_size: .
d_call: .
v_call: TRBV2
j_call: TRBJ2-6
cdr3_aa: CASSLEANVLTF
cdr3_nt: TGTGCCAGCAGCCTGGAGGCCAACGTCCTGACTTTC

clone_size: many
d_call: TRBD1
v_call: TRBV29-1
j_call: TRBJ2-5
cdr3_aa: CSVDSRGLQETQYF
cdr3_nt: TGCAGCGTTGATAGCAGGGGGTTGCAAGAGACCCAGTACTTC

clone_size: many
d_call: .
v_call: TRBV7-8
j_call: TRBJ2-2
cdr3_aa: CASSLARGPETANTGELFF
cdr3_nt: TGTGCCAGCAGCTTAGCGCGTGGCCCTGAGACCGCGAACACCGGGGAGCTGTTTTTT

clone_size: many
d_call: .
v_call: TRBV4-3
j_call: TRBJ2-7
cdr3_aa: CASSQEHGVSVVSYEQYF
cdr3_nt: TGCGCCAGCAGCCAAGAACATGGGGTGTCGGTCGTCTCCTACGAGCAGTACTTC

clone_size: many
d_call: .
v_call: TRBV11-2
j_call: TRBJ2-7
cdr3_aa: CASSLVDRSHEQYF
cdr3_nt: TGTGCCAGCAGCCTAGTGGACAGAAGCCACGAGCAGTACTTC

clone_size: few
d_call: .
v_call: TRBV6-5
j_call: TRBJ1-1
cdr3_aa: CASSYTRGTEAFF
cdr3_nt: TGTGCCAGCAGTTACACGAGGGGCACTGAAGCTTTCTTT

clone_size: few
d_call: .
v_call: TRBV29-1
j_call: TRBJ1-2
cdr3_aa: CSVEDLLTRGYGGYTF
cdr3_nt: TGCAGCGTTGAAGATCTCTTGACCAGGGGTTATGGAGGCTACACCTTC

clone_size: few
d_call: .
v_call: TRBV7-6
j_call: TRBJ2-5
cdr3_aa: CASSSSFGRKETQYF
cdr3_nt: TGTGCCAGCAGCTCCTCCTTTGGCAGGAAAGAGACCCAGTACTTC

clone_size: few
d_call: TRBD1
v_call: TRBV5-1
j_call: TRBJ1-5
cdr3_aa: CASSFLPGQSNQPQHF
cdr3_nt: TGCGCCAGCAGCTTTTTACCGGGACAGAGCAATCAGCCCCAGCATTTT

clone_size: many
d_call: .
v_call: TRBV29-1
j_call: TRBJ2-7
cdr3_aa: CSAKDPGSEQYF
cdr3_nt: TGCAGCGCCAAAGACCCCGGGAGCGAGCAGTACTTC

clone_size: many
d_call: TRBD1
v_call: TRBV20-1
j_call: TRBJ1-5
cdr3_aa: CSARDRGNVQPQHF
cdr3_nt: TGCAGTGCACGGGACAGGGGTAATGTTCAGCCCCAGCATTTT

clone_size: few
d_call: .
v_call: TRBV18
j_call: TRBJ2-4
cdr3_aa: CASSLRGWGLGKAKNIQYF
cdr3_nt: TGTGCCAGCTCACTTCGGGGTTGGGGCTTAGGGAAAGCCAAAAACATTCAGTACTTC

clone_size: .
d_call: .
v_call: TRBV21-1
j_call: TRBJ2-7
cdr3_aa: CASPGTGITYEQYF
cdr3_nt: TGTGCCAGCCCCGGGACGGGGATTACGTACGAGCAGTACTTC

clone_size: .
d_call: .
v_call: TRBV27
j_call: TRBJ2-4
cdr3_aa: CASRAILGSQVYF
cdr3_nt: TGTGCCAGCAGGGCCATTCTAGGAAGTCAAGTGTACTTC

clone_size: .
d_call: TRBD1
v_call: TRBV20-1
j_call: TRBJ1-2
cdr3_aa: CSARRGQTYGYTF
cdr3_nt: TGCAGTGCTAGAAGGGGGCAGACCTATGGCTACACCTTC

clone_size: few
d_call: TRBD1
v_call: TRBV5-4
j_call: TRBJ1-6
cdr3_aa: CASSLEWDRDSPLHF
cdr3_nt: TGTGCCAGCAGCTTGGAATGGGACAGGGATTCACCCCTCCACTTT

clone_size: many
d_call: .
v_call: TRBV6-1
j_call: TRBJ2-3
cdr3_aa: CASSERRLDSTDTQYF
cdr3_nt: TGTGCCAGCAGTGAACGGAGACTAGATAGCACAGATACGCAGTATTTT

clone_size: many
d_call: .
v_call: TRBV20-1
j_call: TRBJ1-2
cdr3_aa: CSARDRVGYTF
cdr3_nt: TGCAGTGCTAGAGATCGGGTTGGCTACACCTTC

clone_size: many
d_call: .
v_call: TRBV27
j_call: TRBJ1-1
cdr3_aa: CASSLSQDTEAFF
cdr3_nt: TGTGCCAGCAGTTTGTCACAGGACACTGAAGCTTTCTTT

clone_size: many
d_call: .
v_call: TRBV7-9
j_call: TRBJ2-1
cdr3_aa: CASLGGNEQFF
cdr3_nt: TGTGCCAGCTTAGGGGGAAATGAGCAGTTCTTC

clone_size: .
d_call: TRBD2
v_call: TRBV11-2
j_call: TRBJ2-1
cdr3_aa: CASRDRSGGRYNEQFF
cdr3_nt: TGTGCCAGCAGGGATCGGAGCGGGGGGCGATACAATGAGCAGTTCTTC

clone_size: .
d_call: TRBD2
v_call: TRBV19
j_call: TRBJ2-1
cdr3_aa: CASSTQTSETYNEQFF
cdr3_nt: TGTGCCAGTAGTACCCAGACTAGCGAGACTTACAATGAGCAGTTCTTC

clone_size: .
d_call: .
v_call: TRBV2
j_call: TRBJ2-1
cdr3_aa: CASSVARSYNEQFF
cdr3_nt: TGTGCCAGCAGTGTAGCACGCTCCTACAATGAGCAGTTCTTC

clone_size: few
d_call: TRBD1
v_call: TRBV29-1
j_call: TRBJ1-2
cdr3_aa: CSVPTGDYGYTF
cdr3_nt: TGCAGCGTACCTACAGGGGACTATGGCTACACCTTC

clone_size: few
d_call: .
v_call: TRBV7-6
j_call: TRBJ2-1
cdr3_aa: CASSWGSNGNEQFF
cdr3_nt: TGTGCCAGCAGCTGGGGGAGCAATGGTAATGAGCAGTTCTTC